One and the same sample provided the 15 T cell receptor beta chains below, sequenced in a study of T cell responses to AZD1222 COVID-19 vaccine. Here immunoSEQ multiplex PCR was the method, and the copy in TCRdb shows in-frame clones only, minus some. The sample holds some 180,000 clones, over 85% seen once. The starting material was peripheral blood, obtained 28 days after the second dose of the MenACWY control vaccine. These receptors were collected from an adult who received the MenACWY meningococcal vaccine as a control.

The chain is built from TRBV4-1 and TRBJ2-7; TRBD2 aligns across 9 bases. Germline loops: CDR1 MGHRA, CDR2 YSYEKL. V was clipped by 2 bases and J by 2 bases; unmatched bases: 7. The CDR3 consists of 16 residues. The CDR3 sequence: CASSQPGTSSPYEQYF. Written as DNA, the CDR3 is TGCGCCAGCAGCCAACCCGGGACTAGCAGCCCCTACGAGCAGTACTTC.

A word on this clone: The same CDR3 can be traced to other DNA sequences in this sample. The chain employs TRBV9 and TRBJ1-6; TRBD1 matches 10 bases. CDR1 SGDLS and CDR2 YYNGEE come from the germline V gene. The CDR3 loop spans 14 amino acids. Trimming at V came to 3 bases and at J to 8 bases, leaving 2 bases not matched to a gene. CDR3 DNA sequence: TGTGCCAGCAGCGGGGACAGGGGTTATTCACCCCTCCACTTT. It specifies CASSGDRGYSPLHF.

This clone has a handful of counts. V is TRBV28 and J is TRBJ2-7; 8 bases align to TRBD1. Per germline, CDR1 MDHEN and CDR2 SYDVKM. V was clipped by 8 bases and J by 0 bases; unmatched bases: 12. The CDR3 contains 16 residues. As DNA, the CDR3 is TGTGCCAGCCTCTATCGGGACAGGAACTCCTCCTACGAGCAGTACTTC. The encoded protein is CASLYRDRNSSYEQYF.

The chain recombines TRBV6-5 with TRBJ1-5; D remains unclear. The germline V and J ends were trimmed by 2 bases and 5 bases, with 7 bases remaining between them. The CDR3 is made up of 13 amino acids. Per the germline V gene, CDR1 is MNHEY and CDR2 is SVGAGI. The CDR3 nucleotides are TGTGCCAGCAGTTACGACGGCGATCAGCCCCAGCATTTT. Translating it yields CASSYDGDQPQHF.

V is TRBV28 and J is TRBJ1-6; 7 nucleotides align to TRBD1. Trimming removed 6 bases from V and 6 bases from J; junction bases left unmatched: 8. This CDR3 region has 15 residues. From germline, CDR1 is MDHEN and CDR2 SYDVKM. CDR3 in DNA: TGTGCCAGCAGCCGGGGACAGACGGCTAATTCACCCCTCCACTTT. Protein: CASSRGQTANSPLHF.

This clone was picked up one time. The CDR3 loop is CASSGRRTNTEAFF. In nucleotides, the CDR3 is TGTGCCAGCAGCGGACGACGGACAAACACTGAAGCTTTCTTT. This rearrangement joins TRBV11-3 to TRBJ1-1, with D perhaps matching TRBD1 (5 bases). The CDR3 has 14 amino acids. Germline loops: CDR1 SGHNT, CDR2 YENEEA. V was cut by 5 bases and J by 2 bases, with 12 bases left in between.

This sequence joins TRBV6-5 and TRBJ1-2; perhaps TRBD1 as D (5 bases). Trimming cost V 8 bases and J 0 bases, with 10 bases left between them. Germline V gives CDR1 MNHEY, CDR2 SVGAGI. This CDR3 has 13 amino acids. CDR3 nucleotide sequence: TGTGCCAGCGGGGACGGAGCTAACTATGGCTACACCTTC. This codes for CASGDGANYGYTF.

The chain uses TRBV7-8 and TRBJ1-1; D not certain. The germline V and J ends were trimmed by 0 bases and 1 base, with 6 bases remaining between them. CDR1 is SGHVS and CDR2 is FQNEAQ in the germline V gene. CDR3 length: 14 amino acids. The CDR3 loop reads CASSLAKGNTEAFF. The CDR3, as DNA: TGTGCCAGCAGCTTAGCGAAAGGGAACACTGAAGCTTTCTTT. Full variable domain (remainder filled in from reference TRBV7-8 and TRBJ1-1): GAGVSQSPRYKVAKRGQDVALRCDPISGHVSLFWYQQALGQGPEFLTYFQNEAQLDKSGLPSDRFFAERPEGSVSTLKIQRTQQEDSAVYLCASSLAKGNTEAFFGQGTRLTVV.

The chain recombines TRBV29-1 with TRBJ2-7; 12 bases fit TRBD2. This CDR3 spans 17 amino acids. J was trimmed by 0 bases and V by 7 bases; bases with no gene match: 13. Germline V gene lookup returns CDR1 SQVTM and CDR2 ANQGSEA. The CDR3 nucleotides read TGCAGCGCCACCGGACTAGCGGGATCCTTGAGCTCCTACGAGCAGTACTTC. It yields the protein CSATGLAGSLSSYEQYF.

The chain recombines TRBV28 with TRBJ2-7, with D perhaps assigned TRBD1 or TRBD2 (5 bases each). Per germline, CDR1 MDHEN and CDR2 SYDVKM. There are 14 residues in the CDR3. The germline V and J ends were trimmed by 8 bases and 4 bases, with 18 bases remaining between them. The CDR3 spells CASAKGRSKYEQYF. For the CDR3, the DNA is TGTGCCAGCGCGAAGGGACGTAGTAAGTACGAGCAGTACTTC.

In nucleotides, the CDR3 is TGTGCCAGCAGCCCAGGTGGACGAAACACCGGGGAGCTGTTTTTT. It specifies CASSPGGRNTGELFF. The V call is TRBV9, the J call TRBJ2-2; D unclear. With 4 bases removed from V and 2 bases from J, the gap between germline ends came to 12 bases. The germline CDR1 and CDR2 sequences are SGDLS and YYNGEE. The CDR3 is made up of 15 amino acids.

The chain uses TRBV5-1 and TRBJ2-2; 7 nucleotides match TRBD2. V lost 0 bases and J lost 4; bases outside the gene matches: 6. The CDR3 is 16 residues long. The germline CDR1 and CDR2 sequences are SGHRS and YFSETQ. CDR3 protein: CASSLAGGSGTGELFF. Here the CDR3 DNA reads TGCGCCAGCAGCTTGGCTGGCGGGAGTGGCACCGGGGAGCTGTTTTTT.

The V call is TRBV30, the J call TRBJ1-1; tentatively, D is TRBD1 (5 bases). The CDR3 is 13 amino acids. The V end was cut by 1 base, the J end by 5 bases, with 11 bases between. In germline, CDR1 is GTSNPN, CDR2 SVGIG (reference sequence). The CDR3 sequence is CAWSEGIYTEAFF. The CDR3 nucleotides read TGTGCCTGGAGTGAGGGGATATATACTGAAGCTTTCTTT.

On this clone: Within the sample, other DNA sequences also encode this same CDR3. The chain couples TRBV24-1 to TRBJ1-2; D is unresolved. V lost 4 bases and J lost 0, with 2 bases in between. The germline gives CDR1 KGHDR, CDR2 SFDVKD. CDR3 size: 12 residues. The CDR3, as DNA: TGTGCCACCAGTGAACCTAACTATGGCTACACCTTC. The encoded protein is CATSEPNYGYTF.

The chain links TRBV27 to TRBJ2-7; maybe TRBD1 (5 bases). The CDR3 consists of 15 residues. Trimming left V 5 bases short and J 2 bases short, with 16 bases between. Germline CDR1 MNHEY, CDR2 SMNVEV (reference sequence). CDR3 protein: CASSLSQGGPYEQYF. CDR3 nucleotide sequence: TGTGCCAGCAGTCTCTCGCAGGGTGGGCCCTACGAGCAGTACTTC.